These T cell receptor beta chains were read from a single sample in a study of blood T cell repertoires in COVID-19. Generated by immunoSEQ multiplex PCR, the TCRdb table keeps only in-frame clones and is missing some. Among around 300,000 clones listed, around 90% were seen once. Input material: peripheral blood. The receptors originated from a man aged 18 to 30 with active or convalescent COVID-19. Both conserved end residues are part of each CDR3. The D gene is left open where the match is weak. Clone size is shown for a subset of rows, as once, few, many or a class of expanded clone.

d_gene	len	v_gene	j_gene	abundance	CDR3nt	CDR3aa
-	15	TRBV5-1	TRBJ1-6	-	TGCGCCAGCAGCCTGGACAAAGCGGATAATTCACCCCTCCACTTT	CASSLDKADNSPLHF
TRBD1	15	TRBV28	TRBJ2-7	-	TGTGCCAGCGATTTTGGGACAGGACACACCTACGAGCAGTACTTC	CASDFGTGHTYEQYF
TRBD1	14	TRBV28	TRBJ2-3	-	TGTGCCAGCAGTTTAGACAGGGGCACAGATACGCAGTATTTT	CASSLDRGTDTQYF
TRBD2	16	TRBV3-1/TRBV3-2	TRBJ2-5	-	TGTGCCAGCCAAATCGGACTAGCGATTAACCAAGAGACCCAGTACTTC	CASQIGLAINQETQYF
-	14	TRBV4-2	TRBJ1-1	once	TGTGCCAGCAGCCACCTAGACAGGAACACTGAAGCTTTCTTT	CASSHLDRNTEAFF
TRBD1	16	TRBV7-9	TRBJ2-5	-	TGTGCCAGCAGCTTTCCCAGACAGGGGGGACAAGAGACCCAGTACTTC	CASSFPRQGGQETQYF
TRBD2	12	TRBV11-2	TRBJ2-2	few	TGTGCCAGCCGCGGGAGCAGCGGGGAGCTGTTTTTT	CASRGSSGELFF
-	15	TRBV12-5	TRBJ1-4	-	TGTGCTAGTGGCGCTACAGGGTTGACTAATGAAAAACTGTTTTTT	CASGATGLTNEKLFF
-	13	TRBV10-3	TRBJ2-3	-	TGTGCCATCAGTGAAGGACAGTCGGAGGCGCAGTATTTT	CAISEGQSEAQYF
TRBD1	17	TRBV19	TRBJ1-2	-	TGTGCCAGTAGTATATTGGCCGGGACAGGGGGCCGAGGAGGCTACACCTTC	CASSILAGTGGRGGYTF
-	13	TRBV11-3	TRBJ1-3	-	TGTGCCAGCAGCTTGTCTCCTGGAAACACCATATATTTT	CASSLSPGNTIYF
-	16	TRBV11-2	TRBJ1-2	-	TGTGCCAGCAGCCAGACGACAGGCCCGCGCGGCTATGGCTACACCTTC	CASSQTTGPRGYGYTF
-	14	TRBV28	TRBJ1-5	-	TGTGCCAGCGGTAAGGGGATTAGCAATCAGCCCCAGCATTTT	CASGKGISNQPQHF
TRBD2	17	TRBV28	TRBJ2-7	-	TGTGCCAGCAGTTTATCGCCTAGCGGGAGGGCCGGGGACGAGCAGTACTTC	CASSLSPSGRAGDEQYF
-	14	TRBV20-1	TRBJ1-1	-	TGCAGTGCTAGTCCAAATTCTGGCGGCACTGAAGCTTTCTTT	CSASPNSGGTEAFF
-	13	TRBV7-9	TRBJ1-2	-	TGTGCCAGCAGCTTTCAGGGTAACTATGGCTACACCTTC	CASSFQGNYGYTF
-	15	TRBV5-1	TRBJ1-4	few	TGCGCCAGCAGCCCGACAGTAGAGTACAATGAAAAACTGTTTTTT	CASSPTVEYNEKLFF
TRBD2	14	TRBV27	TRBJ2-1	-	TGTGCCAGCAGGCCGATCATAGCGGGAGGTGAGCAGTTCTTC	CASRPIIAGGEQFF
-	13	TRBV18	TRBJ1-1	-	TGTGCCAGCTCACCGCAGGGAAACACTGAAGCTTTCTTT	CASSPQGNTEAFF
-	14	TRBV10-1	TRBJ2-3	once	TGCGCCAGCAGTCCCGACAGGAGCACAGATACGCAGTATTTT	CASSPDRSTDTQYF
-	13	TRBV5-1	TRBJ1-1	-	TGCGCCAGCAGCTTAGGAGGGCGCGCTGAAGCTTTCTTT	CASSLGGRAEAFF
TRBD2	16	TRBV7-9	TRBJ2-1	-	TGTGCCAGCAGCCCATCAGCGGGAGAAGAGTACAATGAGCAGTTCTTC	CASSPSAGEEYNEQFF
TRBD1	15	TRBV7-9	TRBJ2-7	-	TGTGCCAGCAGCTTAGTGGGACAGGGGGTCGAGGAGCAGTACTTC	CASSLVGQGVEEQYF
TRBD1	18	TRBV7-9	TRBJ1-6	few	TGTGCCAGCAGCCGTAGAATGGGACAGGGCGCCTATAATTCACCCCTCCACTTT	CASSRRMGQGAYNSPLHF
TRBD1	15	TRBV27	TRBJ2-2	-	TGTGCCAGCTGGACCCGGACAGGGGGCACCGGGGAGCTGTTTTTT	CASWTRTGGTGELFF
TRBD1	15	TRBV7-7	TRBJ2-1	-	TGTGCCAGCAGCAAGACAGGGAGCTCCTACAATGAGCAGTTCTTC	CASSKTGSSYNEQFF
TRBD2	17	TRBV9	TRBJ2-2	-	TGTGCCAGCAGCTCACAGGGACTAGCAGCGAACACCGGGGAGCTGTTTTTT	CASSSQGLAANTGELFF
-	12	TRBV19	TRBJ2-7	-	TGTGCCAGTAGTATTAACCTCCGGGAGCAGTACTTC	CASSINLREQYF
-	13	TRBV6-5	TRBJ1-5	-	TGTGCCAGCAGTTACGAGGTAGGACAGCCCCAGCATTTT	CASSYEVGQPQHF
-	16	TRBV10-3	TRBJ1-4	few	TGTGCCATCAGTGAAGGGACACCGACAACTAATGAAAAACTGTTTTTT	CAISEGTPTTNEKLFF
-	17	TRBV21-1	TRBJ2-1	once	TGTGCCAGCAGAAAATCACGAGACAGATTTGGGGACAATGAGCAGTTCTTC	CASRKSRDRFGDNEQFF
-	13	TRBV6-5	TRBJ1-5	few	TGTGCCAGCAGTACCGGCCCTGGGCCGCCCCAGCATTTT	CASSTGPGPPQHF
-	15	TRBV6-5	TRBJ2-4	-	TGTGCCAGCACCAACCATAACAGGGAGGGGAACATTCAGTACTTC	CASTNHNREGNIQYF
TRBD2	16	TRBV7-8	TRBJ2-2	-	TGTGCCAGCATTCTCGGGGTGCTAGCGGACACCGGGGAGCTGTTTTTT	CASILGVLADTGELFF
TRBD1	15	TRBV7-8	TRBJ2-1	-	TGTGCCAGCAGCTCGGACAGGGGTACCTACAATGAGCAGTTCTTC	CASSSDRGTYNEQFF
-	12	TRBV6-6	TRBJ2-7	-	TGTGCCAGCAGACAGGCCATGGACGAGCAGTACTTC	CASRQAMDEQYF
-	15	TRBV12-5	TRBJ1-6	once	TGTGCTAGTGGTGGCTGGGGCAGGCCTAATTCACCCCTCCACTTT	CASGGWGRPNSPLHF
TRBD1	15	TRBV18	TRBJ2-2	-	TGTGCCAGCTCACCGCAGACAGGGGTCACCGGGGAGCTGTTTTTT	CASSPQTGVTGELFF
-	12	TRBV7-9	TRBJ1-2	-	TGTGCCAGCAGCCCGAACCCCGACGGTTCGGGCTTC	CASSPNPDGSGF
TRBD1	15	TRBV19	TRBJ2-1	-	TGTGCCAGTACCCCTCTGGGACAGGGTAGTAATGAGCAGTTCTTC	CASTPLGQGSNEQFF
-	15	TRBV7-2	TRBJ2-1	once	TGTGCCAGCAGCTTAGAAGGGGGAGCCTACAATGAGCAGTTCTTC	CASSLEGGAYNEQFF
TRBD2	15	TRBV7-3	TRBJ2-1	-	TGTGCCAGCAGCTTACGGGGGGATTCCCTCAATGAGCAGTTCTTC	CASSLRGDSLNEQFF
TRBD2	17	TRBV18	TRBJ2-3	-	TGTGCCAGCTCACCCTACCCTAGCGGGGGAGACACAGATACGCAGTATTTT	CASSPYPSGGDTDTQYF
TRBD1	20	TRBV14	TRBJ2-7	-	TGTGCCAGCAGCCAAGATGCCCGTTTGTCCGGGACAGGGGGCTTGTGGGAGCAGTACTTC	CASSQDARLSGTGGLWEQYF
TRBD1	12	TRBV14	TRBJ2-1	-	TGTGCCAGCAGCCTCGGGACAGGGGAGTGGTTCTTC	CASSLGTGEWFF
-	13	TRBV5-1	TRBJ1-1	few	TGCGCCAGCAGCTATACAGGGAACACTGAAGCTTTCTTT	CASSYTGNTEAFF
-	12	TRBV2	TRBJ1-2	-	TGTGCCAGCAGCGAAGGGGCCTATGGCTACACCTTC	CASSEGAYGYTF
TRBD2	12	TRBV5-1	TRBJ2-1	-	TGCGCCAGCAGCTTCCTGGGACTAGCGCAGTTCTTC	CASSFLGLAQFF